A selection of T cell receptor beta chains follows, all from one sample in a study of chemoradiotherapy in HPV16-positive cancers. TCRdb's copy holds only in-frame clones and misses some; the assay was immunoSEQ multiplex PCR. The sample has some 10,000 clones; 86% are singletons. Sequenced here: blood, sampled from a patient who underwent chemoradiotherapy. Every receptor here comes from a human donor with HPV-associated anogenital cancer. CDR3s include the opening cysteine and the closing phenylalanine or tryptophan. D genes are given only for firm matches. The size entry is marked missing in some rows and otherwise reads once, few, many or a size class.

>-|TRBJ1-4|-|TRBV2
CASSEAELLPGAGEKLFF
TGTGCCAGCAGTGAAGCGGAACTGTTACCCGGGGCGGGTGAAAAACTGTTTTTT
>few|TRBJ2-2|-|TRBV5-4
CASSPGGISANTGELFF
TGTGCCAGCAGTCCCGGAGGGATTAGCGCGAACACCGGGGAGCTGTTTTTT
>-|TRBJ2-7|-|TRBV5-1
CASNDRPYEQYF
TGCGCCAGCAACGATCGGCCCTACGAGCAGTACTTC
>-|TRBJ2-1|TRBD2|TRBV5-1
CASSDYTSGGEQFF
TGCGCCAGCAGCGATTATACTAGCGGGGGCGAGCAGTTCTTC
>-|TRBJ2-5|TRBD2|TRBV4-3
CASSRNLAGQGAQYF
TGCGCCAGCAGCCGTAATCTAGCGGGGCAGGGGGCCCAGTACTTC
>-|TRBJ2-7|TRBD1|TRBV7-3
CASSPQGSSSYEQYF
TGTGCCAGCAGCCCACAGGGGTCGAGCTCCTACGAGCAGTACTTC
>-|TRBJ1-1|-|TRBV6-4
CASSDSRRGEAFF
TGTGCCAGCAGTGACTCGAGGCGGGGTGAAGCTTTCTTT
>few|TRBJ1-5|-|TRBV19
CASSIGVGGGQPQHF
TGTGCCAGTAGTATTGGGGTGGGGGGTGGTCAGCCCCAGCATTTT
>once|TRBJ2-2|TRBD1|TRBV30
CAWSGMDRRNTGELFF
TGTGCCTGGAGTGGAATGGACAGGAGGAACACCGGGGAGCTGTTTTTT
>-|TRBJ2-7|-|TRBV6-5
CVSSYSRVVGGYKQYF
TGTGTCAGCAGTTACTCACGCGTAGTAGGGGGGTACAAGCAGTACTTC
>-|TRBJ2-3|TRBD1|TRBV7-9
CASSFYLQGDGDTQYF
TGTGCCAGCAGCTTTTATTTACAGGGGGACGGGGATACGCAGTATTTT
>-|TRBJ2-2|-|TRBV29-1
CSVFTTVQSNTGELFF
TGCAGCGTTTTTACGACAGTCCAGTCGAACACCGGGGAGCTGTTTTTT
>-|TRBJ1-1|-|TRBV4-3
CASSPRTDGNTEAFF
TGCGCCAGCAGTCCAAGGACGGATGGGAACACTGAAGCTTTCTTT
>-|TRBJ2-5|TRBD2|TRBV19
CASSAVGGETQYF
TGTGCCAGTAGTGCCGTGGGAGGGGAGACCCAGTACTTC
>few|TRBJ2-2|-|TRBV11-3
CASSFSGYTGELFF
TGTGCCAGCAGCTTCTCAGGGTACACCGGGGAGCTGTTTTTT
>-|TRBJ2-1|TRBD2|TRBV7-9
CASSRLAGGGEQFF
TGTGCCAGCAGCCGACTAGCGGGGGGGGGCGAGCAGTTCTTC
>-|TRBJ1-3|-|TRBV27
CASRTLSDPRGNTIYF
TGTGCCAGCCGGACCCTCTCTGATCCCCGTGGAAACACCATATATTTT
>few|TRBJ1-1|TRBD1|TRBV10-2
CASRGGQGMNTEAFF
TGCGCCAGCAGGGGGGGACAGGGGATGAACACTGAAGCTTTCTTT
>-|TRBJ2-5|TRBD1|TRBV19
CASSIDGRGQGAETQYF
TGTGCCAGTAGTATAGATGGCCGCGGCCAGGGGGCCGAGACCCAGTACTTC
>-|TRBJ2-7|TRBD1|TRBV6-1
CASSAPAGGLPYEQYF
TGTGCCAGCAGTGCCCCCGCAGGGGGCCTCCCCTACGAGCAGTACTTC
>-|TRBJ2-2|TRBD2|TRBV7-6
CASSFVGAGGPAGELFF
TGTGCCAGCAGCTTTGTAGGAGCGGGGGGGCCGGCCGGGGAGCTGTTTTTT